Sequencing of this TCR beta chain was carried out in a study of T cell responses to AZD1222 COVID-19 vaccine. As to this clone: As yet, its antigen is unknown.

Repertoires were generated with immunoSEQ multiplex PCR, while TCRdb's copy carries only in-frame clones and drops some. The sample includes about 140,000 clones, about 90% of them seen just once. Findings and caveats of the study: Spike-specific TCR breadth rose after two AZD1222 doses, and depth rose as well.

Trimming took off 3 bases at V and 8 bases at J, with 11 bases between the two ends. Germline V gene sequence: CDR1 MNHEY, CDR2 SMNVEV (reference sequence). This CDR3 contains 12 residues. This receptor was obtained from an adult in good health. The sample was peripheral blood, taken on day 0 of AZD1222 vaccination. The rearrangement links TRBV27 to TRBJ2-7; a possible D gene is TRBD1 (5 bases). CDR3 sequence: CASSFIQGKQYF. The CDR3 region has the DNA TGTGCCAGCAGTTTCATTCAGGGTAAGCAGTACTTC.